This T cell receptor (beta chain) was retrieved from a study of blood T cell repertoires in COVID-19. V dropped 8 bases and J dropped 0; count of bases not matched to a gene: 6. CDR3 size: 14 residues. Per the germline V gene, CDR1 is SEHNR and CDR2 is FQNEAQ (reference sequence). Those who participated ranged in age from roughly 18 to 89 years and resided in 20 to 30 US areas. Generated by immunoSEQ multiplex PCR, the TCRdb table keeps only in-frame clones and is missing some. The sample holds fewer than 400,000 clones; roughly 87% are singletons and the top ten take 8% to 9%. Sequences were obtained from PBMCs or T cells enriched from blood (not recorded which). The chain has TRBV7-9 and TRBJ1-2; the match to TRBD1 covers 7 bases. The source is a woman between 18 and 29 years old who had recovered from COVID-19. CDR3 in amino acids: CASRRDRANYGYTF. In DNA form, the CDR3 reads TGTGCCAGCCGAAGGGACAGAGCTAACTATGGCTACACCTTC.